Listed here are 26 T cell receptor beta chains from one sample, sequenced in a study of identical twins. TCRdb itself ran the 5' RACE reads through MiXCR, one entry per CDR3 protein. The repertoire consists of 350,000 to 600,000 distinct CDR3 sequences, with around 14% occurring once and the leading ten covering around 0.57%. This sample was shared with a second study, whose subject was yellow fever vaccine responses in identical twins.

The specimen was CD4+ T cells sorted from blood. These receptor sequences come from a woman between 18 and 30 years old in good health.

CDR3: CSVGQGRNEQFF. The DNA for the CDR3 is TGCAGCGTTGGACAGGGACGCAATGAGCAGTTCTTC. The rearrangement uses TRBV29-1 and TRBJ2-1, with 7 bases that match TRBD1. Trimming cost V 4 bases and J 6 bases; bases outside gene matches: 3. This CDR3 has 12 residues. Germline V gives CDR1 SQVTM, CDR2 ANQGSEA.

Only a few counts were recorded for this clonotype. The CDR3 loop reads CAINKDSLNTEAFF. The CDR3 DNA is TGTGCCATCAATAAGGACAGCTTGAACACTGAAGCTTTCTTT. This rearrangement joins TRBV10-3 to TRBJ1-1; a possible D gene is TRBD1 (6 bases). The CDR3 runs to 14 residues. Looked up from germline, CDR1 is ENHRY and CDR2 is SYGVKD. The V and J ends lost 7 bases and 0 bases respectively, with 12 bases between them.

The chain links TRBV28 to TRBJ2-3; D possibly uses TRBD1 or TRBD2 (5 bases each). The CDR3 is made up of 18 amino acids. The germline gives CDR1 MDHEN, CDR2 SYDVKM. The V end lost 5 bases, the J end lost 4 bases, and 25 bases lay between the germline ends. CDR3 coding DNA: TGTGCCAGCAGTCTTCTTATACTGGGGGTTGATTTAGCAGATACGCAGTATTTT. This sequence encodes CASSLLILGVDLADTQYF.

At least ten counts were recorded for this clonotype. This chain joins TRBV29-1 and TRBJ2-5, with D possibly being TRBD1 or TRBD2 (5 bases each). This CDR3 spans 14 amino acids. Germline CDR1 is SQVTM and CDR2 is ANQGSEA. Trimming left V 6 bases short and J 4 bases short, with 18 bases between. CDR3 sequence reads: CSVPVGTLRETQYF. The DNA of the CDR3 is TGCAGCGTCCCGGTGGGGACGTTAAGAGAGACCCAGTACTTC.

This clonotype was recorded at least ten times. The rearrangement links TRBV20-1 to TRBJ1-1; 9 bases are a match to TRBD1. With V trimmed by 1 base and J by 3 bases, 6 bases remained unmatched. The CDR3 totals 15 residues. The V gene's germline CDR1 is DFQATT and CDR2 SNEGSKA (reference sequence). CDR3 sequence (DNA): TGCAGTGCTAGAGTCGCCGGGACAGGGTACACTGAAGCTTTCTTT. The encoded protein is CSARVAGTGYTEAFF.

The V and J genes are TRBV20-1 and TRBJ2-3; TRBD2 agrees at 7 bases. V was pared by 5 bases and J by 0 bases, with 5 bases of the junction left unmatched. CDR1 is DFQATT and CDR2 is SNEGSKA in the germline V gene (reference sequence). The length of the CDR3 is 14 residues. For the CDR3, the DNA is TGCAGTGCTTTACTAGCGCCCAGCACAGATACGCAGTATTTT. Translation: CSALLAPSTDTQYF.

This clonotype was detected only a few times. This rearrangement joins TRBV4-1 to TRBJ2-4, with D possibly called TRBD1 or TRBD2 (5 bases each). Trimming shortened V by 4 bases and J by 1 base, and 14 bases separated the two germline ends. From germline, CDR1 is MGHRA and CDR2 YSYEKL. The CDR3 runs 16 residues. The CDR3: CASSPRGAGAKNIQYF. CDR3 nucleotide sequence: TGCGCCAGCAGCCCCAGAGGGGCTGGGGCCAAAAACATTCAGTACTTC.

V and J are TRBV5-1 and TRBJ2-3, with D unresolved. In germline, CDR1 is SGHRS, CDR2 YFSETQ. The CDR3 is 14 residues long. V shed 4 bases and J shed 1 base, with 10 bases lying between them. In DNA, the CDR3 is TGCGCCAGCAGCGGGGTTTCGGGCACAGATACGCAGTATTTT. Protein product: CASSGVSGTDTQYF.

The CDR3 DNA reads as TGTGCCACCAGCAGAGTAGCGGAGTCCTACAATGAGCAGTTCTTC. Translating gives CATSRVAESYNEQFF. The rearrangement joins TRBV15 to TRBJ2-1; D possibly corresponds to TRBD2 (6 bases). Germline assignment: CDR1 LNHNV and CDR2 YYDKDF (reference sequence). V was cut by 1 base and J by 1 base, with 8 bases left in between. CDR3 length equals 15 residues.

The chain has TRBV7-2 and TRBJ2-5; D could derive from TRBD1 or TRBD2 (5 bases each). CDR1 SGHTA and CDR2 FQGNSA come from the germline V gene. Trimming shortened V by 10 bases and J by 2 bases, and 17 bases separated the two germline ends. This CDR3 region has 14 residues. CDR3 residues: CAKGMGDGQETQYF. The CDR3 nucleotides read TGTGCCAAGGGAATGGGGGACGGACAAGAGACCCAGTACTTC.

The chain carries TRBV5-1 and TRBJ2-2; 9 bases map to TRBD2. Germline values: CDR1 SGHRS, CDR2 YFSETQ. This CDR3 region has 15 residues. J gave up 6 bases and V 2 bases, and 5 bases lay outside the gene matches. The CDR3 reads CASSFGLARAGELFF. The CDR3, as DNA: TGCGCCAGCAGCTTCGGACTAGCGAGGGCCGGGGAGCTGTTTTTT.

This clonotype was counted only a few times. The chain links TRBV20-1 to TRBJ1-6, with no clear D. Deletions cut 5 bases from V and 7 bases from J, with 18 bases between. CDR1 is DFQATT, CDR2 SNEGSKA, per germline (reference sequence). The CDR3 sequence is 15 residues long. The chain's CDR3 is CSAALMAASNSPLHF. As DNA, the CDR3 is TGCAGTGCTGCTCTAATGGCAGCGTCAAATTCACCCCTCCACTTT.

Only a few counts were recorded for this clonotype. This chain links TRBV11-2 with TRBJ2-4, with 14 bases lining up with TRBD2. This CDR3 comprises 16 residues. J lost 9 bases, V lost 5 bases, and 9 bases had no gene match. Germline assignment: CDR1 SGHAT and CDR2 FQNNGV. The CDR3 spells CASSQRTSGRIGIQYF. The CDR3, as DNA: TGTGCCAGCAGCCAACGGACTAGCGGGAGGATAGGCATTCAGTACTTC.

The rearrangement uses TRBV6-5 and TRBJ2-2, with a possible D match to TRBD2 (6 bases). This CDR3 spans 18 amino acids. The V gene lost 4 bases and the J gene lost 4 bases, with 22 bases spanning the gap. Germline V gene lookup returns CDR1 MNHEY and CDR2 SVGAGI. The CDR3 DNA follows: TGTGCCAGCAGTTCTGCCCCGATTGGGCAGGGAGGCACCGGGGAGCTGTTTTTT. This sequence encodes CASSSAPIGQGGTGELFF.

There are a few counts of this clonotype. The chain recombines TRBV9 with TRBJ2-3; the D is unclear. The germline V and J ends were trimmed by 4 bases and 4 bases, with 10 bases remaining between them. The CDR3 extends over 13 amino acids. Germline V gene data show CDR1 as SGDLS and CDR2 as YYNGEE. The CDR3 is CASSPNPADTQYF. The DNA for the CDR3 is TGTGCCAGCAGCCCAAACCCCGCAGATACGCAGTATTTT.

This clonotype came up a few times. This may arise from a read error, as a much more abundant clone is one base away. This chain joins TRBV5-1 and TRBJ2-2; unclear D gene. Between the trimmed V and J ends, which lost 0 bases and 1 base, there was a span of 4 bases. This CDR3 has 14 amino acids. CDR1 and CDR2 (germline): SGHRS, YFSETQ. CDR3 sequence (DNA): TGCGCCAGCAGCTTGGCCGAGAACACCGGGGAGCTGTTTTTT. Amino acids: CASSLAENTGELFF.

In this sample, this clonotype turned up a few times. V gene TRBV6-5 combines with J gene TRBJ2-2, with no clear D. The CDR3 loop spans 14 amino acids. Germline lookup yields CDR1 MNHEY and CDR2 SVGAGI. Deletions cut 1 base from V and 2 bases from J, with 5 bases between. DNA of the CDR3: TGTGCCAGCAGTTACTGGGGAAACACCGGGGAGCTGTTTTTT. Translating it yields CASSYWGNTGELFF.

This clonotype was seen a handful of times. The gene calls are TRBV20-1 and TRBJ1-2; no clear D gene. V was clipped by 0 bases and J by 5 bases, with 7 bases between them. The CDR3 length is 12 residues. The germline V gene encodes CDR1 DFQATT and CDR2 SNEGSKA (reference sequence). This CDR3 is CSARDQNYGYTF. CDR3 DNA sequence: TGCAGTGCTAGAGACCAGAATTATGGCTACACCTTC.

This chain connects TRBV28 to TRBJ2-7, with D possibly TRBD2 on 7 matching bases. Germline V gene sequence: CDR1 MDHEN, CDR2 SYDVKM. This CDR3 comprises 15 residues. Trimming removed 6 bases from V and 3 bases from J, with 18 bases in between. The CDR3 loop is CASSPSGRTVYEQYF. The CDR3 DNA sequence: TGTGCCAGCAGCCCGTCCGGGAGGACAGTCTACGAGCAGTACTTC. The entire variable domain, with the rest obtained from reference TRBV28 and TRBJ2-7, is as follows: DVKVTQSSRYLVKRTGEKVFLECVQDMDHENMFWYRQDPGLGLRLIYFSYDVKMKEKGDIPEGYSVSREKKERFSLILESASTNQTSMYLCASSPSGRTVYEQYFGPGTRLTVT.

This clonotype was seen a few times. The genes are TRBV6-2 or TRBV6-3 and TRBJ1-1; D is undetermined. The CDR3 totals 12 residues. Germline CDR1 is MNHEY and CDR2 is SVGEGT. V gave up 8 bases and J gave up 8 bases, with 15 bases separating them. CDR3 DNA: TGTGCCAGCTCCCAACGGCGGGTGGAAGCTTTCTTT. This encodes CASSQRRVEAFF.

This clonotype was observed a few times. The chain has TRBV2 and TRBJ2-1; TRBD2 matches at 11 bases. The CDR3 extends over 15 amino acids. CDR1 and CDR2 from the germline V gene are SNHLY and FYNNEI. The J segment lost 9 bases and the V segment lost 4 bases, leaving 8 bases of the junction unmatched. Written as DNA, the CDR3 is TGTGCCAGCAGTGTCGGTAGCGGGAGGGGGGGTGAGCAGTTCTTC. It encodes CASSVGSGRGGEQFF.

Here the CDR3 DNA reads TGTGCCAGCAGCTCTTCTTATTCCGGGGAGCTGTTTTTT. Translation gives CASSSSYSGELFF. The chain combines TRBV7-3 with TRBJ2-2; no clear D gene. This CDR3 region has 13 residues. CDR1 and CDR2 (germline): SGHTA, FQGTGA. Trimming shortened V by 4 bases and J by 6 bases, and 9 bases separated the two germline ends.

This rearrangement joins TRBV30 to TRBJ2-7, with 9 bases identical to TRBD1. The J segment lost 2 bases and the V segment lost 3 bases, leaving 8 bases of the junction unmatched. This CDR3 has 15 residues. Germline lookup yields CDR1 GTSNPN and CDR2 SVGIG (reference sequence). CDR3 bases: TGTGCCTGGAGCGGGCGACAGGGGGGAACCTACGAGCAGTACTTC. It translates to CAWSGRQGGTYEQYF.

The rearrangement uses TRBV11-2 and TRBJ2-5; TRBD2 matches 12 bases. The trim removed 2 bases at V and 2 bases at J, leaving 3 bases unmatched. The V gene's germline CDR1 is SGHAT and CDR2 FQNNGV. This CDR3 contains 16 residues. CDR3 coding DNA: TGTGCCAGCAGCTTATACGGACTAGCGGGACAAGAGACCCAGTACTTC. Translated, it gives CASSLYGLAGQETQYF.

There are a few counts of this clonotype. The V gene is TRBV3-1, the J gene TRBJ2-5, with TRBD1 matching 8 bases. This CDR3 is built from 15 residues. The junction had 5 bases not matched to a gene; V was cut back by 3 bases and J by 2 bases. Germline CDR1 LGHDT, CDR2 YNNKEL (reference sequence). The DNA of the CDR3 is TGTGCCAGCAGCCACCAGGGGGCATGGCAAGAGACCCAGTACTTC. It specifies CASSHQGAWQETQYF.

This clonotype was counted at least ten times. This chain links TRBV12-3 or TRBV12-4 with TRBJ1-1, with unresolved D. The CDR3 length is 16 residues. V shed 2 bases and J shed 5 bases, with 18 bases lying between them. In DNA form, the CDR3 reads TGTGCCAGCAGTTTAAAGGAGAAGGCAAGTGGGACTGAAGCTTTCTTT. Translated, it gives CASSLKEKASGTEAFF.